This T cell receptor beta chain was captured by sequencing in a study of T cell responses to AZD1222 COVID-19 vaccine. Here immunoSEQ multiplex PCR was the method, and the copy in TCRdb shows in-frame clones only, minus some. Seen here are about 120,000 clones, about nine tenths observed once, and the top ten hold approximately 2.5%. The study's findings and limits: Baseline seropositivity occurred in only six AZD1222 recipients.

On this clone: Its antigen remains unidentified.

The sequenced sample was peripheral blood, obtained 28 days after the second AZD1222 dose. The sequence was obtained from an adult who received the AZD1222 COVID-19 vaccine.

CDR3 DNA sequence: TGCGCCAGCAGCCTACCAAGCGGTGCAGCAGATACGCAGTATTTT. Translation: CASSLPSGAADTQYF. The chain couples TRBV5-1 to TRBJ2-3; a possible D gene is TRBD2 (5 bases). The ends were cut back, 4 bases at V and 4 bases at J, with 16 bases in the middle. This CDR3 comprises 15 residues. Per the germline V gene, CDR1 is SGHRS and CDR2 is YFSETQ.